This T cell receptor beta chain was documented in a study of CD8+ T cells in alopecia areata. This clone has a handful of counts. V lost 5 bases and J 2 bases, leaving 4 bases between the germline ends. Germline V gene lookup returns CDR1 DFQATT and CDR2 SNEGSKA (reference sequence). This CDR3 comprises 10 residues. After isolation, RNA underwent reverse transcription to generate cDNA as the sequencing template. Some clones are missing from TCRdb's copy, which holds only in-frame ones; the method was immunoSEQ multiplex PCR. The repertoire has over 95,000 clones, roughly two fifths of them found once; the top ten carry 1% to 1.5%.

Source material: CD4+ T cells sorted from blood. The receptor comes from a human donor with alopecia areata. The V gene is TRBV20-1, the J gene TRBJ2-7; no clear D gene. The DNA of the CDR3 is TGCAGTGCTGGGACCTACGAGCAGTACTTC. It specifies CSAGTYEQYF.